The source of this T cell receptor (beta chain) is a study of cytomegalovirus exposure and HLA in healthy donors. Findings and limits, study-wide: Earlier results showed most TCR beta V segments being productive about 87% or about 30% of the time. It was taken for granted in presence/absence analyses that sequencing depth across donors was roughly uniform.

This clone was detected once. Its antigen is unidentified. In germline, CDR1 is MNHEY, CDR2 SVGAGI. The germline V and J ends were trimmed by 8 bases and 2 bases, with 16 bases remaining between them. The CDR3 consists of 14 residues. The PCR contained 60 Vbeta and 13 Jbeta primers. The data were produced by immunoSEQ multiplex PCR, yet TCRdb's version contains in-frame clones alone and is incomplete. The data contain approximately 75,000 clones, roughly 84% of them singletons. The receptor was derived from a man aged 65-85 years in good health and CMV-seropositive. This chain joins TRBV6-5 and TRBJ2-7; TRBD1 is a possible D gene (6 bases). Sequences were obtained from PBMCs. The DNA for the CDR3 is TGTGCCAGCGCCAGGGACACCAATGCCTACGAGCAGTACTTC. It codes for CASARDTNAYEQYF.